What follows are 7 T cell receptor beta chains derived from one specimen sequenced in a study of T cells in Graves' hyperthyroidism and ophthalmopathy. Amplification of TCR beta CDR3 regions used RNA as the template. During a first-round RT-PCR of the TCR CDR3, the HTBI primer set was used. Each CDR3 protein gets one entry after TCRdb re-called the multiplex PCR reads with MiXCR. The table records more than 550,000 distinct CDR3 sequences, about 17% of them present only once. The material sequenced was blood. All receptors come from a woman aged 50 to 60 with Graves' hyperthyroidism that later progressed to Graves' ophthalmopathy.

The genes are TRBV28 and TRBJ2-1; D is uncertain. This CDR3 is 13 amino acids long. The V gene lost 7 bases and the J gene lost 8 bases, with 15 bases spanning the gap. Germline V gene data show CDR1 as MDHEN and CDR2 as SYDVKM. The CDR3 nucleotides read TGTGCCAGCATTCTACAGTTAGATTATGAGCAGTTCTTC. Its translation is CASILQLDYEQFF.

The table lists this clonotype with many counts. This rearrangement joins TRBV7-2 to TRBJ2-3; D assignment may be TRBD1 or TRBD2 (5 bases each). The CDR3 consists of 14 residues. Between the trimmed V and J ends, which lost 3 bases and 4 bases, there was a span of 11 bases. Germline CDR1 SGHTA, CDR2 FQGNSA. The CDR3 bases are TGTGCCAGCAGCTTTGGGGGTATCGCAGATACGCAGTATTTT. Protein sequence: CASSFGGIADTQYF.

At least ten counts were recorded for this clonotype. The chain joins TRBV18 to TRBJ1-1; D is undetermined. This CDR3 has 15 amino acids. The germline V gene encodes CDR1 KGHSH and CDR2 LQKENI. Trimming cost V 3 bases and J 4 bases, with 15 bases left between them. The CDR3 reads CASSPRVERGTEAFF. In nucleotides, the CDR3 is TGTGCCAGCTCACCCCGGGTTGAACGAGGCACTGAAGCTTTCTTT.

The chain recombines TRBV29-1 with TRBJ2-1; 12 positions match TRBD2. CDR3 length equals 16 residues. The trim removed 4 bases at V and 8 bases at J, leaving 12 bases unmatched. CDR1 is SQVTM and CDR2 is ANQGSEA in the germline V gene. The CDR3 reads CSVVGLAGSTGHEQFF. The CDR3, as DNA: TGCAGCGTTGTAGGACTAGCGGGGTCCACGGGCCATGAGCAGTTCTTC.

This rearrangement joins TRBV27 to TRBJ2-1; TRBD1 matches 7 bases. Per germline, CDR1 MNHEY and CDR2 SMNVEV (reference sequence). The V and J ends lost 7 bases and 7 bases, in that order; junction bases with no gene match: 7. CDR3 length equals 13 residues. CDR3 bases: TGTGCCAGCACCCAGGGGGTTTGGAATGAGCAGTTCTTC. It yields the protein CASTQGVWNEQFF.

This clonotype was detected ten times or more. CDR3 residues: CASSPGVTGANVLTF. In DNA, the CDR3 is TGTGCCAGCAGTCCAGGGGTAACTGGGGCCAACGTCCTGACTTTC. The chain couples TRBV12-3 or TRBV12-4 to TRBJ2-6; D perhaps matches TRBD1 (6 bases). The CDR3 has 15 residues. With 5 bases removed from V and 2 bases from J, the gap between germline ends came to 10 bases.

This clonotype was picked up many times. The V call is TRBV7-3, the J call TRBJ2-3, with a weak D call TRBD2 (7 bases). The CDR3 runs to 16 residues. Trimming took 4 bases from V and 2 from J, leaving 16 bases between them. Germline CDR1 is SGHTA and CDR2 is FQGTGA. CDR3 nucleotide sequence: TGTGCCAGCAGCTCTCTTGCGGGGGCAAACACAGATACGCAGTATTTT. It yields the protein CASSSLAGANTDTQYF.